Shown below are 17 T cell receptor beta chains from a single sample sequenced in a study of T cells in Graves' hyperthyroidism and ophthalmopathy. RNA transcripts served as the template for amplifying TCR beta CDR3 regions. When the TCR CDR3 underwent first-round RT-PCR, the HTBI primer set was used. TCRdb used MiXCR to reprocess the multiplex PCR reads, holding one entry per CDR3 protein. The table shows 600,000 to 850,000 distinct CDR3 sequences, with approximately 19% occurring only once. Sequencing was done on a sample of blood. The receptors were sampled from a woman between 50 and 59 years old with Graves' hyperthyroidism that later progressed to Graves' ophthalmopathy.

This clonotype was detected only a few times. CDR3: CASWDRRIFDEQFF. As DNA, the CDR3 is TGTGCCAGCTGGGACAGAAGGATTTTCGATGAGCAGTTCTTC. The chain recombines TRBV6-2 or TRBV6-3 with TRBJ2-1; 7 bases are a match to TRBD1. This CDR3 is built from 14 residues. After removal of 8 bases from V and 8 bases from J, the junction contained 12 bases not matched to a gene. The germline gives CDR1 MNHEY, CDR2 SVGEGT.

This clonotype showed up just a few times. The rearrangement links TRBV6-6 to TRBJ2-5; D is undetermined. V shed 2 bases and J shed 7 bases, with 17 bases lying between them. Germline V gene data show CDR1 as MNHNY and CDR2 as SVGAGI (reference sequence). CDR3 length equals 15 residues. The CDR3 nucleotides are TGTGCCAGCAGTTACACTCCGACTGAGCGAGGGACCCAGTACTTC. This encodes CASSYTPTERGTQYF.

CDR3: CASSPGWGSGNSPLHF. CDR3 bases: TGTGCCAGCAGCCCAGGTTGGGGGTCAGGAAATTCACCCCTCCACTTT. The gene calls are TRBV11-2 and TRBJ1-6; D possibly corresponds to TRBD1 (5 bases). V was trimmed by 5 bases and J by 7 bases, leaving 18 bases between them. This CDR3 spans 16 amino acids. Germline-derived CDR1 and CDR2 are SGHAT and FQNNGV.

This clonotype was detected a few times. The chain recombines TRBV19 with TRBJ1-4; D remains unclear. Germline CDR1 reads LNHDA; CDR2 reads SQIVND (reference sequence). V lost 3 bases and J 8 bases, leaving 13 bases between the germline ends. The CDR3 consists of 14 residues. As DNA, the CDR3 is TGTGCCAGTAGTATCTACGGGGAAGAAGAAAAACTGTTTTTT. It specifies CASSIYGEEEKLFF.

This clonotype has just a few counts. The chain joins TRBV6-1 to TRBJ1-5; perhaps TRBD1 as D (6 bases). CDR3 length: 15 amino acids. V was cut by 3 bases and J by 4 bases, with 13 bases left in between. The germline V gene has CDR1 MNHNS and CDR2 SASEGT. The DNA of the CDR3 is TGTGCCAGCAGTGATACAGGGTCCCCGAATCAGCCCCAGCATTTT. This gives the protein CASSDTGSPNQPQHF.

The chain couples TRBV7-9 to TRBJ1-1, with D possibly TRBD1 on 5 matching bases. The V end was cut by 4 bases, the J end by 1 base, with 13 bases between. Germline CDR1 is SEHNR and CDR2 is FQNEAQ (reference sequence). The CDR3 sequence is 15 residues long. CDR3 protein: CASSYRPGRNTEAFF. Written as DNA, the CDR3 is TGTGCCAGCAGCTACAGGCCAGGGCGGAACACTGAAGCTTTCTTT.

This clonotype has just a few counts. This rearrangement joins TRBV15 to TRBJ1-5; TRBD1 matches at 7 bases. The length of the CDR3 is 15 residues. Germline values: CDR1 LNHNV, CDR2 YYDKDF (reference sequence). Trimming took 9 bases from V and 0 from J; bases not matched to a gene: 8. This chain's CDR3 is CATKKGANSNQPQHF. The CDR3 DNA is TGTGCCACTAAAAAGGGGGCTAATAGCAATCAGCCCCAGCATTTT.

The rearrangement joins TRBV4-1 to TRBJ2-7; 7 nucleotides align to TRBD2. This CDR3 is built from 15 residues. V trimming: 1 base; J trimming: 4 bases; junction bases outside the gene matches: 7. Germline CDR1 and CDR2: MGHRA and YSYEKL. CDR3 loop: CASSQVGGGGYEQYF. As DNA, the CDR3 is TGCGCCAGCAGCCAAGTTGGCGGGGGAGGGTACGAGCAGTACTTC.

This clonotype showed up just a few times. The chain has TRBV27 and TRBJ1-1, with a tentative D call TRBD1 (5 bases). Trimming removed 5 bases from V and 5 bases from J, with 12 bases in between. The CDR3 is made up of 13 amino acids. CDR1 and CDR2 from the germline V gene are MNHEY and SMNVEV (reference sequence). Here the CDR3 reads CASSRGGWTEAFF. As DNA, the CDR3 is TGTGCCAGCAGTCGGGGGGGGTGGACTGAAGCTTTCTTT.

The V gene is TRBV12-3 or TRBV12-4, the J gene TRBJ2-5; the D gene is possibly TRBD2 (7 bases). The CDR3 is made up of 14 amino acids. The V and J ends lost 5 bases and 8 bases respectively, with 18 bases between them. CDR3 protein: CASSDEGGGSTQYF. The DNA of the CDR3 is TGTGCCAGCAGTGACGAGGGGGGAGGGTCCACCCAGTACTTC.

This clonotype has just one count. One base away lies a much larger clone, so this may be a sequencing read error. The CDR3 DNA is TGCAGTGCTTTAGGGCGGGGGGGCCCTATAGATACGCAGTATTTT. Amino acid sequence: CSALGRGGPIDTQYF. The rearrangement uses TRBV20-1 and TRBJ2-3; 9 nucleotides match TRBD2. Germline trimming cut 5 bases from V and 5 bases from J; bases unmatched to any gene: 11. The CDR3 sequence is 15 residues long. The germline gives CDR1 DFQATT, CDR2 SNEGSKA (reference sequence).

V is TRBV4-1 and J is TRBJ1-2; D unresolved. Trimming took off 1 base at V and 4 bases at J, with 16 bases between the two ends. CDR3 size: 16 residues. CDR1 is MGHRA and CDR2 is YSYEKL in the germline V gene. The DNA of the CDR3 is TGCGCCAGCAGCCAAGTCCCCCCCGGGCGGCTCTATGGCTACACCTTC. It encodes CASSQVPPGRLYGYTF.

This clonotype was seen repeatedly, ten times or more. The J gene is TRBJ1-1, the V gene TRBV18, with D uncertain. The length of the CDR3 is 14 residues. Looked up from germline, CDR1 is KGHSH and CDR2 is LQKENI. Trimming took off 3 bases at V and 3 bases at J, with 11 bases between the two ends. The CDR3 loop is CASSPSGEYTEAFF. CDR3 bases: TGTGCCAGCTCACCGTCGGGAGAATACACTGAAGCTTTCTTT.

This clonotype appeared a few times. This chain connects TRBV19 to TRBJ2-2; D may correspond to TRBD1 or TRBD2 (5 bases each). Germline V gene data show CDR1 as LNHDA and CDR2 as SQIVND (reference sequence). The CDR3 sequence is 16 residues long. The V and J ends lost 5 bases and 5 bases respectively, with 18 bases between them. Here the CDR3 DNA reads TGTGCCAGTAGTGCTGTCATGGGACCAGGGACCGGGGAGCTGTTTTTT. This gives the protein CASSAVMGPGTGELFF. The whole variable domain, remainder taken from reference TRBV19 and TRBJ2-2, is DGGITQSPKYLFRKEGQNVTLSCEQNLNHDAMYWYRQDPGQGLRLIYYSQIVNDFQKGDIAEGYSVSREKKESFPLTVTSAQKNPTAFYLCASSAVMGPGTGELFFGEGSRLTVL.

This chain links TRBV19 with TRBJ2-1; 12 positions agree with TRBD2. The CDR3 covers 16 residues. Germline V gene lookup returns CDR1 LNHDA and CDR2 SQIVND (reference sequence). The ends lost 5 bases at V and 8 bases at J; junction bases unmatched: 10. The CDR3 sequence is CASSAQLAGGPDEQFF. CDR3 in DNA: TGTGCCAGTAGTGCCCAGCTAGCGGGGGGGCCTGATGAGCAGTTCTTC.

This clonotype has ten or more counts. The rearrangement joins TRBV5-1 to TRBJ1-6; 8 nucleotides match TRBD1. The germline V gene encodes CDR1 SGHRS and CDR2 YFSETQ. Trimming took 4 bases from V and 9 from J; bases not matched to a gene: 15. CDR3 size: 17 residues. The CDR3 loop is CASSQRQGSAIGSPLHF. CDR3 bases: TGCGCCAGCAGCCAGAGACAGGGGTCCGCCATTGGTTCACCCCTCCACTTT.

V is TRBV30 and J is TRBJ2-3; possible D gene TRBD1, 5 bases. The CDR3 extends over 12 amino acids. Germline values: CDR1 GTSNPN, CDR2 SVGIG (reference sequence). V lost 5 bases and J lost 3, with 9 bases in between. CDR3 residues: CAWATGTDTQYF. The CDR3 DNA reads as TGTGCCTGGGCCACAGGAACAGATACGCAGTATTTT.